Ten or more counts support the clone carrying this T cell receptor (beta chain). Antigen unknown. The data originate from a study of T cells in Graves' hyperthyroidism and ophthalmopathy. Across the whole study: At initial diagnosis, before any treatment had begun, peripheral blood was obtained. General study findings and limits: Ophthalmopathy got predicted by the model a median approximately 6.3 months before its onset. Ophthalmopathy and stable hyperthyroidism were separated by a 13 V-J model. Blood samples included most of the expanded thyroid clonotypes exceeding 0.001.

The CDR3 has 14 residues. The V gene lost 5 bases and the J gene lost 1 base, with 10 bases spanning the gap. CDR1 is MNHEY and CDR2 is SMNVEV in the germline V gene (reference sequence). Amplification yielded TCR beta CDR3 regions, with RNA transcripts as the source. Carried out on the TCR CDR3, a first-round RT-PCR used the HTBI primer set. TCRdb recomputed calls from the multiplex PCR reads with MiXCR, one row per CDR3 protein. Altogether a few hundred thousand distinct CDR3 sequences are present, approximately 14% being singletons, with the ten largest covering approximately 7%. The receptor was derived from a woman under 40 with Graves' hyperthyroidism. Input material: blood. This chain connects TRBV27 to TRBJ2-3; D perhaps matches TRBD2 (6 bases). In DNA, the CDR3 is TGTGCCAGCAGTCGGGAGTGGCGCACAGATACGCAGTATTTT. Translating gives CASSREWRTDTQYF.